These 23 T cell receptor beta chains came from one sample sequenced in a study of blood T cell repertoires in COVID-19. Using immunoSEQ multiplex PCR, the repertoire was profiled, and TCRdb retains in-frame clones only, with some absent. Counted here are around 100,000 clones, 81% occurring once; the ten biggest clones make up around 4.8%. The specimen sequenced was peripheral blood. The receptors were sampled from an older man with COVID-19, enrolled during active disease.

This chain uses TRBV23-1 with TRBJ1-6; 9 bases are a match to TRBD1. TRBV23-1 is labeled an ORF, and its function is uncertain. With V trimmed by 2 bases and J by 7 bases, 21 bases remained unmatched. CDR3 size: 21 residues. The CDR3 spells CASSQRAGRTGVVRKNSPLHF. For the CDR3, the DNA is TGCGCCAGCAGTCAACGGGCGGGCCGGACAGGGGTCGTAAGGAAGAATTCACCCCTCCACTTT.

The CDR3 is CASSQGLADTDTQYF. As DNA, the CDR3 is TGTGCCAGCAGCCAGGGACTAGCGGACACAGATACGCAGTATTTT. The chain combines TRBV11-3 with TRBJ2-3, with 11 positions matching TRBD2. After removal of 5 bases from V and 2 bases from J, the junction contained 3 bases not matched to a gene. The CDR3 is made up of 15 amino acids. The germline gives CDR1 SGHNT, CDR2 YENEEA.

The chain has TRBV30 and TRBJ2-3; TRBD2 matches at 10 bases. The CDR3 runs 16 residues. Germline assignment: CDR1 GTSNPN and CDR2 SVGIG (reference sequence). J lost 3 bases, V lost 5 bases, and 11 bases had no gene match. In DNA form, the CDR3 reads TGTGCCTGGGCAATCCTAACTAGCGGGGCGACAGATACGCAGTATTTT. Protein sequence: CAWAILTSGATDTQYF.

This clone was seen only once. J is TRBJ2-2 and V is TRBV18; 7 nucleotides agree with TRBD1. Germline assignment: CDR1 KGHSH and CDR2 LQKENI. V lost 1 base, J lost 4 bases, and 6 bases stayed unmatched. There are 16 residues in the CDR3. As DNA, the CDR3 is TGTGCCAGCTCACCACGAAGGGGGCTGGGCACCGGGGAGCTGTTTTTT. Protein: CASSPRRGLGTGELFF.

J is TRBJ2-3 and V is TRBV24-1, with TRBD2 identical over 7 bases. V lost 4 bases, J lost 4 bases, and 7 bases stayed unmatched. The CDR3 totals 15 residues. CDR1 and CDR2 from the germline V gene are KGHDR and SFDVKD. The CDR3 sequence is CATSDRVSGSDTQYF. CDR3 DNA: TGTGCCACCAGTGACCGGGTTAGCGGGTCAGATACGCAGTATTTT.

This chain joins TRBV6-2 or TRBV6-3 and TRBJ2-1, with D perhaps TRBD2 (6 bases). The V end lost 4 bases, the J end lost 5 bases, and 18 bases lay between the germline ends. CDR1 and CDR2 (germline): MNHEY, SVGEGT. The CDR3 has 16 residues. CDR3 bases: TGTGCCAGCAGTTTGTTTGGGACTCAGGCAAACAATGAGCAGTTCTTC. Its translation is CASSLFGTQANNEQFF.

This clone was found once. The chain is built from TRBV7-9 and TRBJ1-1, with D uncertain. The CDR3 contains 11 residues. Trimming removed 5 bases at V and 4 bases at J, with 5 bases between. Germline V gives CDR1 SEHNR, CDR2 FQNEAQ (reference sequence). This chain's CDR3 is CASSAVTEAFF. Here the CDR3 DNA reads TGTGCCAGCAGCGCAGTCACTGAAGCTTTCTTT.

This chain connects TRBV10-3 to TRBJ2-4; TRBD1 is a possible D gene (6 bases). From germline, CDR1 is ENHRY and CDR2 SYGVKD. V gave up 2 bases and J gave up 2 bases, with 13 bases separating them. The CDR3 sequence is 16 residues long. The CDR3 DNA sequence: TGTGCCATCAGTGAGACAACAGGGTCGTCCAAAAACATTCAGTACTTC. This gives the protein CAISETTGSSKNIQYF.

The rearrangement uses TRBV9 and TRBJ2-1, with TRBD2 matching over 8 bases. Germline values: CDR1 SGDLS, CDR2 YYNGEE. This CDR3 spans 19 amino acids. V gave up 0 bases and J gave up 0 bases; unmatched junction bases: 11. CDR3 sequence (DNA): TGTGCCAGCAGCGTAGTTTCGGGCGGGGGGATATACTCCTACAATGAGCAGTTCTTC. Translation: CASSVVSGGGIYSYNEQFF.

The J gene is TRBJ2-5, the V gene TRBV30; TRBD2 matches at 7 bases. Germline values: CDR1 GTSNPN, CDR2 SVGIG (reference sequence). J was trimmed by 4 bases and V by 3 bases; bases with no gene match: 20. The CDR3 length is 18 residues. DNA for the CDR3: TGTGCCTGGAGCTTAGAGGGCGGGAGTGGAAGATTTAGAGAGACCCAGTACTTC. Translation gives CAWSLEGGSGRFRETQYF.

The chain combines TRBV11-2 with TRBJ1-1; TRBD1 is a possible D gene (6 bases). The V gene lost 3 bases and the J gene lost 3 bases, with 11 bases spanning the gap. This CDR3 comprises 14 residues. In germline, CDR1 is SGHAT, CDR2 FQNNGV. Here the CDR3 reads CASSFNRADTEAFF. As DNA, the CDR3 is TGTGCCAGCAGCTTTAACAGGGCTGACACTGAAGCTTTCTTT. Full variable domain (remainder filled in from reference TRBV11-2 and TRBJ1-1): EAGVAQSPRYKIIEKRQSVAFWCNPISGHATLYWYQQILGQGPKLLIQFQNNGVVDDSQLPKDRFSAERLKGVDSTLKIQPAKLEDSAVYLCASSFNRADTEAFFGQGTRLTVV.

CDR3 sequence reads: CASSGSASGGLHYEQYF. The CDR3 nucleotides read TGTGCCAGCAGTGGATCGGCTAGCGGGGGGCTACACTACGAGCAGTACTTC. The chain links TRBV25-1 to TRBJ2-7; 11 nucleotides match TRBD2. Germline CDR1 and CDR2: MGHDK and SYGVNS. The CDR3 is 17 residues long. J was trimmed by 3 bases and V by 4 bases; bases with no gene match: 11.

This clone has just one count. V is TRBV6-6 and J is TRBJ2-7; 8 bases agree with TRBD2. The CDR3 contains 13 residues. Germline CDR1 reads MNHNY; CDR2 reads SVGAGI (reference sequence). V shed 5 bases, J shed 6 bases, and the junction held 6 bases outside the gene matches. CDR3 in amino acids: CASSSAGGSEQYF. The CDR3 DNA reads as TGTGCCAGCAGTAGCGCGGGAGGTAGCGAGCAGTACTTC.

The chain links TRBV3-1 (or the pseudogene TRBV3-2) to TRBJ1-5; no reliable D call. V lost 2 bases and J 3 bases, leaving 14 bases between the germline ends. CDR1 and CDR2 from the germline V gene are LGHDT and YNNKEL (reference sequence). The CDR3 is made up of 16 amino acids. Written as DNA, the CDR3 is TGTGCCAGCAGCCAATCCAGAATCGCCTTCAATCAGCCCCAGCATTTT. Amino acids: CASSQSRIAFNQPQHF.

This rearrangement joins TRBV5-1 to TRBJ2-3; the match to TRBD2 covers 8 bases. Germline-derived CDR1 and CDR2 are SGHRS and YFSETQ. V shed 4 bases and J 5 bases; nucleotides not matched to a gene: 3. The CDR3 covers 13 residues. The CDR3 loop reads CASSGLAQDTQYF. The CDR3 coding sequence is TGCGCCAGCAGCGGACTAGCACAAGATACGCAGTATTTT.

This rearrangement joins TRBV19 to TRBJ1-5; no clear D gene. This CDR3 contains 15 residues. CDR1 is LNHDA, CDR2 SQIVND, per germline (reference sequence). V was cut by 3 bases and J by 6 bases, with 15 bases left in between. The chain's CDR3 is CASSIGEGAGQPQHF. CDR3 nucleotide sequence: TGTGCCAGTAGTATCGGCGAGGGAGCGGGTCAGCCCCAGCATTTT.

The rearrangement uses TRBV5-1 and TRBJ2-3, with 8 bases aligning to TRBD1. Germline V gene data show CDR1 as SGHRS and CDR2 as YFSETQ. The CDR3 contains 16 residues. The V segment lost 4 bases and the J segment 3 bases; nucleotides outside the gene matches: 10. The CDR3 here is CASSSGQGIWTDTQYF. The CDR3 region has the DNA TGCGCCAGCAGCAGCGGACAGGGTATATGGACAGATACGCAGTATTTT.

The V gene is TRBV18, the J gene TRBJ2-3; D uncertain. The CDR3 consists of 13 residues. Trimming removed 3 bases at V and 4 bases at J, with 8 bases between. CDR1 is KGHSH, CDR2 LQKENI, per germline. The CDR3 reads CASSPRRADTQYF. CDR3 in DNA: TGTGCCAGCTCACCTCGACGGGCAGATACGCAGTATTTT.

The rearrangement links TRBV5-1 to TRBJ2-1, with 8 positions matching TRBD1. Germline CDR1 SGHRS, CDR2 YFSETQ. The CDR3 extends over 21 amino acids. Trimming cost V 2 bases and J 1 base; bases outside gene matches: 20. CDR3 region: CASSLTSPGQDLPRSYNEQFF. The CDR3 DNA sequence: TGCGCCAGCAGCTTAACCTCCCCGGGACAGGACCTTCCCCGTTCCTACAATGAGCAGTTCTTC.

This clone was seen a handful of times. The chain employs TRBV19 and TRBJ1-6; D unclear. CDR1 and CDR2 from the germline V gene are LNHDA and SQIVND (reference sequence). V was clipped by 3 bases and J by 9 bases, with 12 bases between them. This CDR3 contains 14 residues. The CDR3 here is CASSIGLVGSPLHF. In nucleotides, the CDR3 is TGTGCCAGTAGTATCGGTCTGGTTGGTTCACCCCTCCACTTT.

The chain joins TRBV10-3 to TRBJ1-6; 7 nucleotides match TRBD1. The germline gives CDR1 ENHRY, CDR2 SYGVKD. Trimming removed 4 bases from V and 7 bases from J; junction bases left unmatched: 4. CDR3 length: 14 amino acids. This CDR3 is CAISADRRNSPLHF. As DNA, the CDR3 is TGTGCCATCAGTGCGGACAGGAGAAATTCACCCCTCCACTTT.

The chain carries TRBV10-3 and TRBJ1-5; TRBD1 is a possible D gene (6 bases). In germline, CDR1 is ENHRY, CDR2 SYGVKD. CDR3 length: 16 amino acids. Trimming removed 0 bases at V and 2 bases at J, with 11 bases between. The CDR3 nucleotides are TGTGCCATCAGTGAGTCGGGCAGGGGAGGCAATCAGCCCCAGCATTTT. Amino acid sequence: CAISESGRGGNQPQHF.

This chain links TRBV25-1 with TRBJ1-1; D unclear. The V gene lost 6 bases and the J gene lost 5 bases, with 7 bases spanning the gap. This CDR3 has 11 residues. Germline loops: CDR1 MGHDK, CDR2 SYGVNS. CDR3 residues: CASRERTEAFF. The CDR3 DNA reads TGTGCCAGCAGAGAGAGGACTGAAGCTTTCTTT. The entire variable domain, with the rest obtained from reference TRBV25-1 and TRBJ1-1, is as follows: EADIYQTPRYLVIGTGKKITLECSQTMGHDKMYWYQQDPGMELHLIHYSYGVNSTEKGDLSSESTVSRIRTEHFPLTLESARPSHTSQYLCASRERTEAFFGQGTRLTVV.